The TCR beta chain under discussion was sequenced for a study of T cell repertoires in cytomegalovirus infection (dated by TCRdb to the late 2010s). Looking at the study overall: Because public TCR beta signatures pointed to carriage of CMV infection together with the matching HLA type, the HLA type of each donor mattered for the analysis.

Counted from cysteine to phenylalanine, this CDR3 has 15 amino acids. Just CDR3 DNA is preserved here, 45 bases in frame from base 1. The trim is 0 bases for V and 3 bases for J, with a gap of 11 bases between the germline ends. According to the germline V gene, CDR1 reads MGHRA and CDR2 reads YSYEKL. Of note for this clonotype: Its antigen target is currently unknown. No much larger clone is present one base from it, and per-base qualities are unavailable.

The paper's findings and limits, for the study overall: The ex vivo response was dominated by HLA-C-restricted CMV-specific TCR beta clonotypes, and the single most frequent clonotype in two of eight donors was supplied by these HLA-C-restricted clonotypes. In both this cohort and an independent cohort of several hundred donors, the cumulative frequency of public TCR beta family members distinguished carriers of CMV infection plus the relevant HLA type.

Sequenced using an Illumina HiSeq 1500. The public reads were quality trimmed at Q25 with fastp and then assembled into clones with MiXCR by TCRdb, keeping productive beta chains. CDR3 protein duplicates are merged, each entry listing the most common genes and DNA. The sample contains about 740,000 distinct CDR3 sequences, less than 40% of them found a single time. In total, the top ten clones hold under 3.5% of the sample. Sequencing used PBMCs. This clonotype was sampled from a human donor in good health (CMV status not recorded). Some clones in this sample may be carry-over from other donors' samples. The sequence links TRBV4-1 to TRBJ2-5; the D gene lacks a confident call. The base sequence is TGCGCCAGCAGCCAAGATCCGGCCAGAAAAGAGACCCAGTACTTC. Its protein is CASSQDPARKETQYF.